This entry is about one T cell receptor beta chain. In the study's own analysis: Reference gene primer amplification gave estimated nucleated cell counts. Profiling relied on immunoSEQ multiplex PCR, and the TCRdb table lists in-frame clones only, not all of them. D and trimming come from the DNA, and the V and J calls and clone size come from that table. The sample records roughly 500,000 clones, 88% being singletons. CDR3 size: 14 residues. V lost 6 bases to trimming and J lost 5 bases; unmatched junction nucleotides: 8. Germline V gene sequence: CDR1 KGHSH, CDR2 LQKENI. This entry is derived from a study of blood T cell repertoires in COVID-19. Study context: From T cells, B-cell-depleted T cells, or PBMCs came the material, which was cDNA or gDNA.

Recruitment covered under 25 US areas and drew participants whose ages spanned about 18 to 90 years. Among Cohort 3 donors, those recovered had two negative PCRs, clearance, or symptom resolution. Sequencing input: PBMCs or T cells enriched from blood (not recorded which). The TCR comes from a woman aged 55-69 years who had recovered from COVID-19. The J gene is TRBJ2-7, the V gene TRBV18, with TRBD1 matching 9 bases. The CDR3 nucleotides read TGTGCCAGCTCGCCCGGGACAGGGTGGCACGAGCAGTACTTC. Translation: CASSPGTGWHEQYF.